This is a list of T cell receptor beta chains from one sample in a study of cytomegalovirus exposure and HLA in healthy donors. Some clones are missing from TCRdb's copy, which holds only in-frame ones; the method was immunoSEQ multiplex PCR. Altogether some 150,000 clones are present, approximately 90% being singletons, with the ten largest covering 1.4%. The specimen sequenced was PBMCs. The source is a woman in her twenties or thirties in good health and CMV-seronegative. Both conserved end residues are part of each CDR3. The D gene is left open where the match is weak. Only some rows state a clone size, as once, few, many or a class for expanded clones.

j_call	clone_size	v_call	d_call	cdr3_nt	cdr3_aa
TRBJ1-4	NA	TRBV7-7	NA	TGTGCCAGCCCCGGAGGGAGGTCGGGTGAAAAACTGTTTTTT	CASPGGRSGEKLFF
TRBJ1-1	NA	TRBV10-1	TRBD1	TGCGCCAGCAGAGAAAACAGGGGGATGAACACTGAAGCTTTCTTT	CASRENRGMNTEAFF
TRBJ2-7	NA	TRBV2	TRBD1	TGTGCCAGCAGTGAAGGGACAGGGGCCTACGAGCAGTACTTC	CASSEGTGAYEQYF
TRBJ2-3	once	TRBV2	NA	TGTGCCAGCAGTGAAGCCCTAGGACACACAGATACGCAGTATTTT	CASSEALGHTDTQYF
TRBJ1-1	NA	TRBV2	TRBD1	TGTGCCAGCAGTGAATTAAGGACAGGGGTCGCTGAAGCTTTCTTT	CASSELRTGVAEAFF
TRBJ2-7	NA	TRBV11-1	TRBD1	TGTGCCAGCAGCTTTACCCAGGGGGTCTACGAGCAGTACTTC	CASSFTQGVYEQYF
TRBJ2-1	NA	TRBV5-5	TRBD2	TGTGCCAGCAGCTTGTCGCGGGGGGGTTGGGATGAGCAGTTCTTC	CASSLSRGGWDEQFF
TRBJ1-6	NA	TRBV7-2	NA	TGTGCCAGCAGACGACTTCCGAAGTCTCCGGGACACTATAATTCACCCCTCCACTTT	CASRRLPKSPGHYNSPLHF
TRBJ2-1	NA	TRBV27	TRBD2	TGTGCCAGCAGTTTGGCGGGGGGGAACTACAATGAGCAGTTCTTC	CASSLAGGNYNEQFF
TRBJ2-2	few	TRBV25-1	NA	TGTGCCAGCAGTGTACTCTCACCCGGGGAGCTGTTTTTT	CASSVLSPGELFF
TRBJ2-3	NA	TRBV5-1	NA	TGCGCCAGCAGCTTATCTCCCGGGGATACGCAGTATTTT	CASSLSPGDTQYF
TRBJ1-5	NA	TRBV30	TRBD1	TGTGCCTGGAGTGGTCTCGGGACAGGGACCCAGCCCCAGCATTTT	CAWSGLGTGTQPQHF
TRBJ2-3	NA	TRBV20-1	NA	TGCAGTGCTAGAAGCGCCGATACGCAGTATTTT	CSARSADTQYF